This TCR beta chain was sequenced in a study of identifying expanded T cells in peripheral blood. Study-wide results and limits: Across healthy donors, higher total template counts meant significantly greater approximately 2-week count variance. Roughly 1.2 clones differed between technical replicates, versus approximately 17 and 20 over time.

As regards this clone: What it binds is not known.

Clones were sequenced by immunoSEQ multiplex PCR, and TCRdb holds only the in-frame ones, with some missing. This sample carries 60,000 to 70,000 clones, around 81% of them seen once, and the ten largest clones take 15% to 20%. This CDR3 contains 13 residues. Germline lookup yields CDR1 SGHTA and CDR2 FQGNSA. The V gene lost 0 bases and the J gene lost 14 bases, with 14 bases spanning the gap. During the collection period, no donor immune events like infections were recorded. The rearrangement uses TRBV7-2 and TRBJ2-1, with D possibly matching TRBD2 (6 bases). The sequence was obtained from a person aged 18 to 75 in good health. Source material: blood. The DNA for the CDR3 is TGTGCCAGCAGCTTAGCACCAACAAAGCGGGAGTTCTTC. Translating it yields CASSLAPTKREFF.